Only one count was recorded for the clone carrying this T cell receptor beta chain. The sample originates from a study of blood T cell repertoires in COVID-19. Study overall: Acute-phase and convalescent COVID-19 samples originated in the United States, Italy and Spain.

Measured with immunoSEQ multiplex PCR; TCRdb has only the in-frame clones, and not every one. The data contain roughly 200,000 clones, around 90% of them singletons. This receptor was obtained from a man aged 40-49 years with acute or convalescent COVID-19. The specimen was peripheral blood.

In DNA form, the CDR3 reads TGTGCCAGCAGCTCACAGGGGTCCTTTGACACCGGGGAGCTGTTTTTT. Its protein product is CASSSQGSFDTGELFF. The chain combines TRBV11-2 with TRBJ2-2; TRBD1 matches 7 bases. Unmatched junction bases numbered 8, after V lost 4 bases and J lost 3 bases. Looked up from germline, CDR1 is SGHAT and CDR2 is FQNNGV. This CDR3 is 16 amino acids long.